This T cell receptor beta chain was sequenced during a study of T cells expressing NK-cell markers (dated by TCRdb to 2019 to 2021). A note on the overall study: In sorted CD3+CD56+NKG2C+, CD3+CD56+NKG2C- and CD3+CD56-NKG2C+ T-cell subsets from several donors, TCR beta-chain repertoires were profiled. Among the eight sequenced donors, seven were HCMV-seropositive and one was HCMV-seronegative. The study sequenced eight donors, all healthy volunteers chosen at random: three men and five women. Sequencing of the libraries produced 2 x 150 bp reads on Illumina HiSeq 2000/2500, MiSeq or NextSeq. The paper as a whole reports these results and caveats: In five to seven donors, the dominant CD3+CD56+NKG2C+ clonotypes were among the top 10 CD8+ clonotypes and accounted for about 1.0-7.0% of CD8+ T cells. Those dominant clonotypes were again the most abundant among CD3+CD56-NKG2C+ cells in a few donors, at roughly 28.3-65%. Whether the expanded NKG2C-expressing T cell clones were specific for HCMV antigens remained unclear.

HCMV-specific IgG was detected in serum with a commercial ELISA kit to determine HCMV serostatus. Ficoll density gradient centrifugation was used to isolate peripheral blood mononuclear cells from blood. Concerning this clonotype itself: Its antigen remains undetermined.

Counted from cysteine to phenylalanine, this CDR3 has 16 amino acids. No DNA sequence is on record. CDR1 and CDR2 were assigned from the germline V gene as SGHRS and YFSETQ. Sequencing was performed on an Illumina HiSeq 2000. TCR beta cDNA libraries were made by 5'RACE template switching that added a universal primer site and unique molecular identifiers. Synthesis of cDNA was primed from the TCR beta constant segment and was followed by two consecutive PCR amplification steps. On the study's bioinformatics: MIGEC handled demultiplexing of the reads and grouping by UMI, while MiTCR was used to assemble and quantify clonotypes. Only TCR cDNA sequences supported by at least two reads were kept to exclude erroneous sequences. The tcR package was used for downstream repertoire analysis, and clonotypes were matched across fractions by CDR3 nucleotide sequence plus V segment. VDJmatch was used to annotate antigen specificity against VDJdb, with one amino acid substitution in CDR3 allowed. TCRdb reprocessed the reads, so every CDR3 protein sequence counts as one entry and DNA is not shown. The V and J calls come from TCRdb's annotation, not from the publication. This sample's table lists some 340,000 distinct CDR3 sequences. Jointly, the top ten make up 5% to 5.5% of the sample.

In this chain, TRBV5-1 is recombined with TRBJ2-7; TCRdb selects TRBD1, and the lack of DNA leaves this call unchecked. The TCR was taken from a man aged 18 to 69 in good health. The sequencing input was blood T cells: a sorted CD56 or NKG2C T cell subset, CD4+ or CD8+ T cells, or bulk PBMC T cells (not recorded which). The CDR3 has the sequence CASSPQGIRSSYEQYF.